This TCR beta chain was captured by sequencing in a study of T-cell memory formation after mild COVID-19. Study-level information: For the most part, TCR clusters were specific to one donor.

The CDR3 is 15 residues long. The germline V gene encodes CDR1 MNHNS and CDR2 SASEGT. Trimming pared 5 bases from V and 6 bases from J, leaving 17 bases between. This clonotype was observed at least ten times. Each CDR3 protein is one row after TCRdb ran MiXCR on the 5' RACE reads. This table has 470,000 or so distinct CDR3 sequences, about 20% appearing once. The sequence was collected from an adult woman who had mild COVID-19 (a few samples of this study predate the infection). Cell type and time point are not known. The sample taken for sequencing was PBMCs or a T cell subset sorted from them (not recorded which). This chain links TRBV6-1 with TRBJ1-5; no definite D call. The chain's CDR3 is CASSNRRATGQPQHF. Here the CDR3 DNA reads TGTGCCAGCAGTAATCGGAGGGCAACGGGTCAGCCCCAGCATTTT.